This passage covers 5 T cell receptor beta chains from one sample sequenced in a study of T cells in Graves' hyperthyroidism and ophthalmopathy. RNA transcripts served as the template for amplifying TCR beta CDR3 regions. First-round RT-PCR with HTBI primers amplified the TCR CDR3 region. One entry per CDR3 protein, called by TCRdb with MiXCR from the multiplex PCR reads. The top ten clones hold about 7.7% of a sample with about 420,000 distinct CDR3 sequences, 15% to 17% of them seen once. The sequencing sample was made of blood. These receptors came from a woman aged 18-29 years with Graves' hyperthyroidism.

This clonotype was seen ten or more times. This chain links TRBV28 with TRBJ2-1; tentatively, D is TRBD1 (5 bases). Germline CDR1 and CDR2: MDHEN and SYDVKM. V was cut by 7 bases and J by 9 bases, with 16 bases left in between. The CDR3 spans 13 residues. CDR3 DNA sequence: TGTGCCAGCACCGCCCCGACAGACCTTGAGCAGTTCTTC. This gives the protein CASTAPTDLEQFF.

A note on this clonotype: It may be a read error: a sequence one base away is much more abundant. The V gene is TRBV20-1, the J gene TRBJ1-2; 10 bases align to TRBD1. Germline V gene data show CDR1 as DFQATT and CDR2 as SNEGSKA (reference sequence). The CDR3 has 15 amino acids. V shed 3 bases, J shed 4 bases, and the junction held 8 bases outside the gene matches. CDR3 nucleotide sequence: TGCAGTGCTAGCTACCGACAGGGGGCTAGCTATGGCTACACCTTC. It is translated as CSASYRQGASYGYTF.

The chain uses TRBV9 and TRBJ1-2, with a tentative D call TRBD1 (5 bases). This CDR3 is built from 17 residues. Germline-derived CDR1 and CDR2 are SGDLS and YYNGEE. Trimming cost V 3 bases and J 5 bases, with 23 bases left between them. The CDR3 DNA reads TGTGCCAGCAGCGCAACAGGTGGTCATCTCGGTGTATATGGCTACACCTTC. Residues: CASSATGGHLGVYGYTF.

The chain links TRBV7-2 to TRBJ2-1, with 10 bases lining up with TRBD2. The CDR3 is made up of 15 amino acids. V lost 7 bases to trimming and J lost 3 bases; unmatched junction nucleotides: 6. CDR1 and CDR2 from the germline V gene are SGHTA and FQGNSA. This chain's CDR3 is CASTTRLAGYNEQFF. CDR3 sequence (DNA): TGTGCCAGCACCACAAGACTAGCGGGCTACAATGAGCAGTTCTTC. The full variable domain, its missing parts supplied by reference TRBV7-2 and TRBJ2-1, is GAGVSQSPSNKVTEKGKDVELRCDPISGHTALYWYRQSLGQGLEFLIYFQGNSAPDKSGLPSDRFSAERTGGSVSTLTIQRTQQEDSAVYLCASTTRLAGYNEQFFGPGTRLTVL.

This clonotype was seen repeatedly, ten times or more. The V and J genes are TRBV27 and TRBJ2-5; 9 bases are a match to TRBD2. The CDR3 loop spans 15 amino acids. The germline V gene has CDR1 MNHEY and CDR2 SMNVEV (reference sequence). J lost 4 bases, V lost 5 bases, and 8 bases had no gene match. The CDR3 protein is CASSAGLAPRETQYF. The CDR3 DNA is TGTGCCAGCAGTGCGGGACTAGCCCCACGAGAGACCCAGTACTTC.